The present entry profiles one TCR beta chain with its context. Its antigen is unknown. These data are taken from a study of regulatory T cells in long-lasting Graves disease. Study results and caveats: With persistent disease, TRBV28, TRBJ1-2 and TRBJ2-5 were the favored segments.

Time point reported: newly diagnosed GD, antithyroid drugs for less than 3 months. There was RNA extracted from PBMCs, and the TCR library was made from it. A blood draw put around 9 milliliters of peripheral blood into EDTA tubes. The V gene's germline CDR1 is SGDLS and CDR2 YYNGEE. This CDR3 has 15 residues. Losses at the gene ends were 1 base for V and 2 bases for J; bases not matched to a gene: 3. iRepertoire HTBI primers and Arm-PCR of CDR3 regions built TCR beta libraries. TCRdb fed the multiplex PCR reads into MiXCR, producing one record per CDR3 protein. The sample comprises roughly 500,000 distinct CDR3 sequences, less than 15% of which are singletons, and over 7.5% rests with the top ten. These data were likewise used in another study, on T cells in Graves' hyperthyroidism and ophthalmopathy.

This TCR derives from a man aged 25 to 45 with Graves disease. This chain uses TRBV9 with TRBJ2-5; 9 bases agree with TRBD2. The sample here was peripheral blood mononuclear cells (PBMCs), taken at new diagnosis, from a patient treated with antithyroid drugs. CDR3 DNA sequence: TGTGCCAGCAGCGTACTAGCGGGGCCACAAGAGACCCAGTACTTC. Translated, it gives CASSVLAGPQETQYF.